The 2 T cell receptor beta chains listed next were all sequenced from one sample in a study of beta chain features in type 1 diabetes. Study-wide results and limits: When Type 1 diabetes patients were examined, their TCRB CDR3s proved moderately but significantly shorter in all four CD4+ subsets.

Since all of the isolated RNA was reverse transcribed, expressed TCRB transcripts were what got sequenced. Repertoires were generated with immunoSEQ multiplex PCR, while TCRdb's copy carries only in-frame clones and drops some. The repertoire has a few hundred thousand clones, 13% of them found once; the top ten carry approximately 0.016%. For these TCRs, the target antigens are not known. Sequenced: naive CD4+ T cells from blood. These receptor sequences come from a young woman with type 1 diabetes.

The chain recombines TRBV27 with TRBJ2-7; 9 bases map to TRBD1. Germline CDR1 and CDR2: MNHEY and SMNVEV (reference sequence). V shed 5 bases and J 3 bases; nucleotides not matched to a gene: 8. This CDR3 comprises 15 residues. CDR3 protein: CASSRSGQGYYEQYF. For the CDR3, the DNA is TGTGCCAGCAGTCGGTCGGGACAGGGTTACTACGAGCAGTACTTC.

This clone appeared a few times. This sequence joins TRBV6-5 and TRBJ2-1; no clear D gene. The V and J ends lost 0 bases and 6 bases respectively, with 9 bases between them. The CDR3 length is 14 residues. CDR1 and CDR2 (germline): MNHEY, SVGAGI. The DNA for the CDR3 is TGTGCCAGCAGTTACTCGTTTGGAGTCAATGAGCAGTTCTTC. Protein sequence: CASSYSFGVNEQFF.